This entry features one T cell receptor beta chain sequence. In the original processing: Estimation of nucleated cell counts relied on the amplification of reference gene primers. The protocol was immunoSEQ multiplex PCR, while the TCRdb copy is restricted to in-frame clones and leaves out a portion. The D gene and trimming were derived from the DNA, and the V and J assignments and clone size from that table. The repertoire has fewer than 250,000 clones, more than 70% of them found once; the top ten carry 6% to 7.5%. This record belongs to a study of blood T cell repertoires in COVID-19. Study context: Italy, Spain and the United States were the sources of the convalescent and acute COVID-19 samples. PBMCs, B-cell-depleted T cells, or T cells were the source of the cDNA or gDNA that made up the material.

J lost 5 bases, V lost 2 bases, and 6 bases had no gene match. This CDR3 is built from 16 residues. The V gene's germline CDR1 is LNHDA and CDR2 SQIVND (reference sequence). Participants were aged about 18 to 95 years, lived in under 25 US areas, and enrolled virtually. Sequencing was carried out using PBMCs or T cells enriched from blood (not recorded which). The clonotype comes from a middle-aged woman with acute COVID-19. V is TRBV19 and J is TRBJ1-4, with TRBD1 identical over 9 bases. CDR3 coding DNA: TGTGCCAGTAGTATAACAGGGGGCTACGGAAATGAAAAACTGTTTTTT. Residues: CASSITGGYGNEKLFF. Full variable domain (missing parts from reference TRBV19 and TRBJ1-4): DGGITQSPKYLFRKEGQNVTLSCEQNLNHDAMYWYRQDPGQGLRLIYYSQIVNDFQKGDIAEGYSVSREKKESFPLTVTSAQKNPTAFYLCASSITGGYGNEKLFFGSGTQLSVL.